This T cell receptor (beta chain) was recovered during a study of blood T cell repertoires in COVID-19. In the study overall: The recovered donors of Cohort 3 showed two negative PCRs, clearance, or symptom resolution. Sample material is recorded as cDNA or gDNA derived from T cells, B-cell-depleted T cells, or PBMCs.

Germline loops: CDR1 SGDLS, CDR2 YYNGEE. The CDR3 is 17 residues long. The trim removed 0 bases at V and 1 base at J, leaving 6 bases unmatched. Across roughly 25 US areas, participants ranged in age from about 18 to 90 years. Participant reports of clinical history set cohort assignment. The protocol was immunoSEQ multiplex PCR, while the TCRdb copy is restricted to in-frame clones and leaves out a portion. This sample yields 200,000 to 250,000 clones, of which roughly nine tenths are seen a single time; over 3% belongs to the top ten. Sequenced material: PBMCs or T cells enriched from blood (not recorded which). The rearrangement joins TRBV9 to TRBJ2-2, with 7 nucleotides matching TRBD1. This receptor was identified in a woman aged 45-65 years in a cohort exposed to, infected with or recovered from COVID-19 (not recorded which). The CDR3 sequence: CASSVVVGTENTGELFF. CDR3 coding DNA: TGTGCCAGCAGCGTAGTTGTCGGGACAGAGAACACCGGGGAGCTGTTTTTT.